This record concerns one T cell receptor (beta chain) sequence. Clones were sequenced by immunoSEQ multiplex PCR, and TCRdb holds only the in-frame ones, with some missing. This table has 470,000 or so clones, 85% to 90% appearing once. Germline V lookup: CDR1 SEHNR, CDR2 FQNEAQ (reference sequence). The CDR3 loop spans 17 amino acids. V was cut by 5 bases and J by 2 bases, with 20 bases left in between. The sample originates from a study of blood T cell repertoires in COVID-19. Sequences were obtained from peripheral blood. The TCR sequence derives from a woman under 40 with acute or convalescent COVID-19. The V gene is TRBV7-9, the J gene TRBJ2-3; the D gene is possibly TRBD2 (7 bases). CDR3 sequence (DNA): TGTGCCAGCAGCGTATTTGAGGGGGGGCAGGTCACAGATACGCAGTATTTT. The encoded protein is CASSVFEGGQVTDTQYF.